This T cell receptor (beta chain) is from a study of blood T cell repertoires in COVID-19. At the level of the study: The analysed material was cDNA or gDNA that came from T cells, B-cell-depleted T cells, or PBMCs.

Study processing details: Nucleated cell counts were estimated from reference gene primer amplification. Using immunoSEQ multiplex PCR, the repertoire was profiled, and TCRdb retains in-frame clones only, with some absent. V and J calls and clone size come straight from that table; D and trimming were deduced from the DNA. The sample lists some 330,000 clones, 85% to 90% occurring once. Donors in Cohort 3 who had recovered were those with two negative PCRs, healthcare professional clearance, or resolution of their symptoms. CDR3 size: 13 residues. V lost 3 bases and J lost 3; bases outside the gene matches: 2. Germline CDR1 and CDR2: SNHLY and FYNNEI. This clone was counted ten times or more.

Sequenced input: PBMCs or T cells enriched from blood (not recorded which). The chain joins TRBV2 to TRBJ2-7; 7 bases map to TRBD1. This receptor was obtained from a man aged 25-40 years who had recovered from COVID-19. The CDR3 DNA reads as TGTGCCAGCAGTGAGGGACAGATCTACGAGCAGTACTTC. Amino acid sequence: CASSEGQIYEQYF.